Shown below are 17 T cell receptor beta chains from a single sample sequenced in a study of T cells in Graves' hyperthyroidism and ophthalmopathy. Template material for amplifying TCR beta CDR3 regions consisted of RNA transcripts. The HTBI primer set was used in a first-round RT-PCR of the TCR CDR3. MiXCR, run by TCRdb on the multiplex PCR reads, gives a single entry per CDR3 protein. This sample has 690,000 or so distinct CDR3 sequences, with approximately 19% found just once. Sequenced: blood. Receptor source: a woman aged 45-65 years with Graves' hyperthyroidism that later progressed to Graves' ophthalmopathy.

This clonotype has more than one count but fewer than ten. The chain joins TRBV27 to TRBJ1-2; tentative D call: TRBD1 (5 bases). The CDR3 has 13 amino acids. Per the germline V gene, CDR1 is MNHEY and CDR2 is SMNVEV (reference sequence). V shed 6 bases and J shed 4 bases, with 12 bases lying between them. CDR3 coding DNA: TGTGCCAGCAGGCTTAGCGGGACCTATGGCTACACCTTC. Encoded protein: CASRLSGTYGYTF.

Many counts were recorded for this clonotype. The gene calls are TRBV12-3 or TRBV12-4 and TRBJ1-1, with D hard to call. The ends were cut back, 6 bases at V and 0 bases at J, with 20 bases in the middle. This CDR3 is built from 17 residues. The CDR3 DNA follows: TGTGCCAGCAGAGAGACCCTTAGGGCAGAAATGAACACTGAAGCTTTCTTT. It encodes CASRETLRAEMNTEAFF.

This rearrangement joins TRBV25-1 to TRBJ2-2; D remains ambiguous. V lost 5 bases, J lost 0 bases, and 13 bases lay in between. The CDR3 is 16 residues long. Germline values: CDR1 MGHDK, CDR2 SYGVNS. The DNA of the CDR3 is TGTGCCAGCAGTAATCGACTCATAACGAACACCGGGGAGCTGTTTTTT. The encoded protein is CASSNRLITNTGELFF.

The chain recombines TRBV15 with TRBJ2-5; no definite D call. Looked up from germline, CDR1 is LNHNV and CDR2 is YYDKDF (reference sequence). CDR3 size: 15 residues. The V and J ends lost 3 bases and 0 bases respectively, with 11 bases between them. The CDR3 protein is CATSRKVTDQETQYF. Written as DNA, the CDR3 is TGTGCCACCAGCAGGAAGGTGACTGACCAAGAGACCCAGTACTTC. The full variable domain, completed using reference TRBV15 and TRBJ2-5, is DAMVIQNPRYQVTQFGKPVTLSCSQTLNHNVMYWYQQKSSQAPKLLFHYYDKDFNNEADTPDNFQSRRPNTSFCFLDIRSPGLGDTAMYLCATSRKVTDQETQYFGPGTRLLVL.

The chain is built from TRBV19 and TRBJ1-3; possibly TRBD1 for D (6 bases). This CDR3 comprises 15 residues. Trimming pared 4 bases from V and 0 bases from J, leaving 10 bases between. The germline V gene encodes CDR1 LNHDA and CDR2 SQIVND (reference sequence). The CDR3 protein is CASSTTGSSGNTIYF. The DNA for the CDR3 is TGTGCCAGTAGTACCACAGGGAGCTCTGGAAACACCATATATTTT.

This clonotype was detected ten times or more. The CDR3 reads CASRKASGGPRETQYF. CDR3 nucleotide sequence: TGTGCCAGCAGGAAGGCTAGCGGGGGGCCACGGGAGACCCAGTACTTC. V and J are TRBV7-8 and TRBJ2-5, with 11 bases matching TRBD2. J lost 5 bases, V lost 6 bases, and 11 bases had no gene match. Germline-derived CDR1 and CDR2 are SGHVS and FQNEAQ. CDR3 size: 16 residues.

This clonotype was counted a few times. The genes are TRBV7-9 and TRBJ2-2; D not resolved. The CDR3 sequence is 14 residues long. V lost 3 bases, J lost 4 bases, and 9 bases lay in between. CDR1 and CDR2 from the germline V gene are SEHNR and FQNEAQ (reference sequence). CDR3 sequence reads: CASSFPLGTGELFF. The CDR3 DNA reads TGTGCCAGCAGCTTTCCATTAGGCACCGGGGAGCTGTTTTTT.

In its sample, this clonotype was seen a few times. The rearrangement joins TRBV20-1 to TRBJ2-7, with D perhaps assigned TRBD1 or TRBD2 (5 bases each). Germline loops: CDR1 DFQATT, CDR2 SNEGSKA (reference sequence). V lost 5 bases and J lost 2, with 16 bases in between. The CDR3 has 14 amino acids. The CDR3 DNA is TGCAGTGCTGAAAACCGGGACGAAACCTACGAGCAGTACTTC. Its protein is CSAENRDETYEQYF.

This clonotype was picked up a small number of times. V and J are TRBV27 and TRBJ1-6; 10 bases line up with TRBD1. Germline V gene sequence: CDR1 MNHEY, CDR2 SMNVEV (reference sequence). The J segment lost 6 bases and the V segment lost 4 bases, leaving 3 bases of the junction unmatched. This CDR3 is built from 15 residues. CDR3 region: CASSWGQGPNSPLHF. For the CDR3, the DNA is TGTGCCAGCAGTTGGGGACAGGGGCCTAATTCACCCCTCCACTTT.

This chain joins TRBV19 and TRBJ1-2; the match to TRBD1 covers 7 bases. Germline lookup yields CDR1 LNHDA and CDR2 SQIVND (reference sequence). With V trimmed by 5 bases and J by 0 bases, 6 bases remained unmatched. The length of the CDR3 is 15 residues. The CDR3 loop reads CASSYGTASNYGYTF. The CDR3 bases are TGTGCCAGTAGTTACGGGACAGCCTCTAACTATGGCTACACCTTC.

In its sample, this clonotype was seen many times. The chain joins TRBV7-2 to TRBJ2-2; TRBD2 matches at 7 bases. Germline V CDR1 and CDR2: SGHTA, FQGNSA. Trimming cost V 1 base and J 3 bases; bases outside gene matches: 2. The CDR3 length is 15 residues. CDR3 amino acids: CASSLGGGDTGELFF. DNA for the CDR3: TGTGCCAGCAGCTTAGGGGGGGGGGACACCGGGGAGCTGTTTTTT.

J is TRBJ2-7 and V is TRBV6-1; TRBD2 matches at 9 bases. The CDR3 sequence is 14 residues long. V was clipped by 7 bases and J by 5 bases; unmatched bases: 9. The germline CDR1 and CDR2 sequences are MNHNS and SASEGT. CDR3 coding DNA: TGTGCCAGCACCCCCGGGACTAGCACGAACGAGCAGTACTTC. It translates to CASTPGTSTNEQYF.

The chain recombines TRBV5-1 with TRBJ1-6, with 7 bases fitting TRBD1. Germline assignment: CDR1 SGHRS and CDR2 YFSETQ. This CDR3 comprises 15 residues. The V and J ends lost 0 bases and 6 bases, in that order; junction bases with no gene match: 3. CDR3 in amino acids: CASSLEGQTNSPLHF. In nucleotides, the CDR3 is TGCGCCAGCAGCTTGGAGGGACAGACTAATTCACCCCTCCACTTT.

The chain recombines TRBV2 with TRBJ1-5; D not certain. The CDR3 has 15 residues. The V gene lost 5 bases and the J gene lost 0 bases, with 11 bases spanning the gap. Germline CDR1 and CDR2: SNHLY and FYNNEI. The CDR3 bases are TGTGCCAGCAGTAGCCTGGGCCTTAGCAATCAGCCCCAGCATTTT. Its translation: CASSSLGLSNQPQHF. Full variable domain (outside the CDR3, taken from reference TRBV2 and TRBJ1-5): EPEVTQTPSHQVTQMGQEVILRCVPISNHLYFYWYRQILGQKVEFLVSFYNNEISEKSEIFDDQFSVERPDGSNFTLKIRSTKLEDSAMYFCASSSLGLSNQPQHFGDGTRLSIL.

The chain has TRBV6-4 and TRBJ1-5, with D unresolved. This CDR3 has 13 residues. The V end was cut by 2 bases, the J end by 3 bases, with 5 bases between. Germline-derived CDR1 and CDR2 are MRHNA and SNTAGT. For the CDR3, the DNA is TGTGCCAGCAGTGACAACCTCAATCAGCCCCAGCATTTT. It codes for CASSDNLNQPQHF.

V usage is TRBV9 and J usage is TRBJ1-2; D is undetermined. Germline V gives CDR1 SGDLS, CDR2 YYNGEE. The V and J ends lost 0 bases and 4 bases respectively, with 10 bases between them. This CDR3 has 14 amino acids. CDR3 region: CASSVDGGVYGYTF. In DNA form, the CDR3 reads TGTGCCAGCAGCGTAGATGGAGGTGTCTATGGCTACACCTTC. The complete variable domain, with remaining parts taken from reference TRBV9 and TRBJ1-2, reads DSGVTQTPKHLITATGQRVTLRCSPRSGDLSVYWYQQSLDQGLQFLIQYYNGEERAKGNILERFSAQQFPDLHSELNLSSLELGDSALYFCASSVDGGVYGYTFGSGTRLTVV.

This clonotype was observed at least ten times. The chain carries TRBV13 and TRBJ2-3; D is possibly TRBD1 or TRBD2 (5 bases each). The CDR3 runs 14 residues. Per the germline V gene, CDR1 is PRHDT and CDR2 is FYEKMQ (reference sequence). Between the trimmed V and J ends, which lost 4 bases and 2 bases, there was a span of 10 bases. The CDR3 DNA is TGTGCCAGCAGCTCTTGGGACCTCACAGATACGCAGTATTTT. Translating it yields CASSSWDLTDTQYF.